This TCR beta chain was recorded in a study of cytomegalovirus exposure and HLA in healthy donors. Study-wide context: Earlier work reported about 110 million unique TCR beta sequences from 180 million or so T cells.

The PCR was carried out with 60 Vbeta primers and 13 Jbeta primers. Profiling relied on immunoSEQ multiplex PCR, and the TCRdb table lists in-frame clones only, not all of them. The sample carries 45,000 to 70,000 clones, about 82% recorded once. Trimming took 4 bases from V and 0 from J; bases not matched to a gene: 8. This CDR3 has 18 residues. The V gene's germline CDR1 is SGHVS and CDR2 FQNEAQ. This TCR came from a man aged 30 to 39 in good health and CMV-seronegative. The sample comprised PBMCs. The chain carries TRBV7-8 and TRBJ2-2; 10 nucleotides align to TRBD2. The CDR3 sequence is CASSSRTSGNANTGELFF. CDR3 in DNA: TGTGCCAGCAGCTCCAGGACTAGCGGAAACGCGAACACCGGGGAGCTGTTTTTT.